This T cell receptor beta chain originates from a study of control samples from healthy donors and cancer patients. V trimming: 4 bases; J trimming: 0 bases; junction bases outside the gene matches: 10. CDR3 length equals 17 residues. Germline-derived CDR1 and CDR2 are SGHRS and YFSETQ. Assay used: immunoSEQ multiplex PCR; TCRdb lists only in-frame clones, some missing. This table has about 140,000 clones, more than 80% appearing once. Sequenced input: blood. This rearrangement joins TRBV5-1 to TRBJ1-1; 9 nucleotides align to TRBD1. This receptor was identified in a man younger than 30 in good health. Here the CDR3 DNA reads TGCGCCAGCAGCACAATTACAGGGGGCGAAATGAACACTGAAGCTTTCTTT. It yields the protein CASSTITGGEMNTEAFF.